The source of this T cell receptor beta chain is a study of blood T cell repertoires in COVID-19 (dated by TCRdb to the early 2020s). Turning to the overall study: Collaborator samples came from the United States, Italy and Spain and covered acute and convalescent phases of COVID-19. Where available, HLA class I and class II types were taken from metadata supplied by the sample provider and were not determined by assay-based typing. The material from the prospective study consisted of cDNA or gDNA derived from T cells, B-cell-depleted T cells, or PBMCs. A freely available public database, intended as a resource for researchers studying the immune response to SARS-CoV-2, is where the repertoires were released. Nearly every sample came with metadata listing a de-identified subject ID, COVID-19 status, age in years and sex. The samples were drawn from two sources: the first 160 participants of the ongoing ImmuneRACE study, and 1,254 subjects contributed by 6 global collaborators. The dataset comprised deeply sampled blood TCRbeta repertoires from subjects exposed to, actively infected with, or recovered from COVID-19.

The cysteine opens and the phenylalanine closes a CDR3 of 15 amino acids. CDR3 DNA is the only sequence kept; it has 45 bases, read in frame from the first base. The junction shows trimming of 1 base on V and 0 bases on J, plus 7 bases between the germline ends. CDR1 and CDR2 are read off the germline V gene as SGHTA and FQGNSA. Results the study describes overall, beyond this receptor: The quantity of clinical and demographic metadata differed by source and by participant and was supplied without curation.

Each collaborating institution followed its own protocols to collect whole blood in K2EDTA tubes. For TCRbeta analysis, collaborators shipped samples as frozen whole blood, isolated PBMCs, or DNA extracted from either of those sample types. The immunoSEQ Assay, a bias-controlled multiplex PCR, was used to amplify TCRbeta CDR3 regions from genomic DNA. In the authors' own workflow: Within the assay, amplification of reference gene primers was used to estimate how many nucleated cells each sample contained. Sequence reads were collapsed and filtered to measure the absolute abundance of every unique TCRbeta CDR3 rearrangement. For each sample, productive Simpson clonality was calculated as the square root of Simpson's diversity index over productive rearrangements. Drawn from immuneACCESS, this table holds only the in-frame rearrangements with V and J called that TCRdb kept. Clones are partly lost; checked studies trace under half to an unresolved V gene and leave the rest unexplained. V and J calls and clone size are those listed in that table; D and trimming were worked out from the DNA. The sample yields 140,000 to 150,000 clones; 80% to 85% were counted once. Clones ranked in the top ten supply approximately 8.2% of the sample.

This clone was observed a few times. The target of this receptor is not known. No base qualities exist here, and no much larger clone lies one base off it. The sequence is built from TRBV7-2 and TRBJ1-5; no confident D gene assignment can be made. Sequenced: peripheral blood. The sequence was collected from a human donor in a cohort sampled during active COVID-19. Here is the DNA: TGTGCCAGCAGCTTAGGAGATCATAGCAATCAGCCCCAGCATTTT. This encodes CASSLGDHSNQPQHF.